The clone carrying this T cell receptor beta chain showed up just a few times. Its antigen is unidentified. The sample is drawn from a study of CD8+ T cells in alopecia areata. About the study: Oral tofacitinib (5 to 10 mg twice daily) was administered to treated patients. Treatment ran 6 to 18 months, with 6 months of follow-up afterward. Notes on the study in general: Lesional scalp, especially alopecia totalis/universalis, showed higher clonality than normal scalp.

RNA was extracted and reverse transcribed into cDNA as the sequencing template. The table came from immunoSEQ multiplex PCR; TCRdb's copy has only in-frame clones and leaves some out. The profile shows roughly 170,000 clones, about 63% of them singletons. From alopecia areata patients, lesional scalp punch biopsies and peripheral blood were collected. This CDR3 comprises 16 residues. Germline assignment: CDR1 SGDLS and CDR2 YYNGEE. V lost 0 bases, J lost 2 bases, and 15 bases lay in between. The sample was CD4+ T cells sorted from blood, taken at week 0. The chain uses TRBV9 and TRBJ2-7, with D possibly TRBD1 on 5 matching bases. The receptor comes from a human donor with alopecia areata. CDR3 coding DNA: TGTGCCAGCAGCGTAGGCTTCAACAGGCTAACCTACGAGCAGTACTTC. As protein: CASSVGFNRLTYEQYF.